The present entry profiles one TCR beta chain with its context. Its antigen remains unknown. This entry is derived from a study of CD8+CD57+ T cells in acquired aplastic anemia. The study, taken as a whole, reports: CD8+ Simpson's diversity did not differ significantly between patients and controls.

The CDR3 runs to 13 residues. Per the germline V gene, CDR1 is SGHDN and CDR2 is FVKESK. V trimming: 4 bases; J trimming: 6 bases; junction bases outside the gene matches: 3. Profiling of TCR beta VDJ combinations and CDR3 sequences used genomic DNA as template. TCRdb processed the reads anew with MiXCR; each CDR3 protein has one entry. The sample has about 160,000 distinct CDR3 sequences, roughly 40% seen once. This TCR was sampled from a human donor in good health. Sequences were obtained from sorted CD4+, CD8+, or CD8+CD57+ T cells (not recorded which) from PBMCs. The J gene is TRBJ2-7, the V gene TRBV14, with 10 nucleotides matching TRBD2. The DNA of the CDR3 is TGTGCCAGCAGCCTTCTAGCGGGAGTCGAGCAGTACTTC. It codes for CASSLLAGVEQYF. Complete variable domain (other parts from reference TRBV14 and TRBJ2-7): EAGVTQFPSHSVIEKGQTVTLRCDPISGHDNLYWYRRVMGKEIKFLLHFVKESKQDESGMPNNRFLAERTGGTYSTLKVQPAELEDSGVYFCASSLLAGVEQYFGPGTRLTVT.